These 8 T cell receptor beta chains were sequenced from one sample in a study of Ad26.COV2.S vaccination and SARS-CoV-2 variants. Sequenced by immunoSEQ multiplex PCR; TCRdb stores in-frame clones only, minus some. Of about 440,000 clones listed, about 90% were seen once; the top ten hold less than 5.5%. Regarding treatment: around 19 received Ad26.COV2.S at low or high dose, single or two shots; five or six received placebo; per-sample allocation not given. After the first vaccine or placebo injection, samples were drawn on day 63. Here the sequenced sample was peripheral blood, taken in a trial of Ad26.COV2.S vaccine versus placebo. These receptors all stem from a person aged 18-60 years who received the Ad26.COV2.S COVID-19 vaccine or a placebo.

This sequence joins TRBV19 and TRBJ1-2; possible D gene TRBD1, 5 bases. Germline values: CDR1 LNHDA, CDR2 SQIVND (reference sequence). The CDR3 sequence is 15 residues long. V lost 4 bases to trimming and J lost 3 bases, with 15 bases between them. The CDR3 loop reads CASSNTPGLYYGYTF. The CDR3 nucleotides read TGTGCCAGTAGTAATACACCGGGACTTTACTATGGCTACACCTTC.

This clone appeared once. The chain has TRBV29-1 and TRBJ1-1; 7 bases align to TRBD1. V lost 7 bases to trimming and J lost 3 bases; unmatched junction nucleotides: 5. In germline, CDR1 is SQVTM, CDR2 ANQGSEA. This CDR3 is built from 12 residues. CDR3 residues: CSGLTGHTEAFF. DNA for the CDR3: TGCAGCGGATTGACAGGGCACACTGAAGCTTTCTTT.

This chain uses TRBV5-6 with TRBJ1-1; TRBD1 aligns across 7 bases. J gave up 2 bases and V 4 bases, and 5 bases lay outside the gene matches. Germline V gene sequence: CDR1 SGHDT, CDR2 YYEEEE. This CDR3 comprises 14 residues. The CDR3 DNA is TGTGCCAGCAGCCTACAGGGGACAAACACTGAAGCTTTCTTT. It codes for CASSLQGTNTEAFF.

This chain links TRBV27 with TRBJ2-2, with D possibly TRBD2 on 5 matching bases. In germline, CDR1 is MNHEY, CDR2 SMNVEV (reference sequence). The length of the CDR3 is 15 residues. Deletions cut 7 bases from V and 3 bases from J, with 15 bases between. CDR3 nucleotide sequence: TGTGCCAGCAAGTGGGCGTTGGGAGACACCGGGGAGCTGTTTTTT. It specifies CASKWALGDTGELFF.

V gene TRBV28 combines with J gene TRBJ1-5; TRBD1 matches at 9 bases. The germline gives CDR1 MDHEN, CDR2 SYDVKM. J gave up 11 bases and V 7 bases, and 15 bases lay outside the gene matches. The CDR3 runs 15 residues. The chain's CDR3 is CASILSGTGTLAQHF. The CDR3 DNA is TGTGCCAGCATTCTATCCGGGACAGGGACTTTGGCCCAGCATTTT.

The chain carries TRBV18 and TRBJ2-5, with 7 bases fitting TRBD1. The CDR3 runs 15 residues. V shed 2 bases, J shed 2 bases, and the junction held 5 bases outside the gene matches. The germline V gene has CDR1 KGHSH and CDR2 LQKENI. CDR3 nucleotide sequence: TGTGCCAGCTCACCAAGGACAGGACAGCAAGAGACCCAGTACTTC. This sequence encodes CASSPRTGQQETQYF.

This clone was counted once. The rearrangement uses TRBV27 and TRBJ2-5, with 11 bases lining up with TRBD2. Unmatched junction bases numbered 4, after V lost 5 bases and J lost 2 bases. This CDR3 comprises 15 residues. CDR1 is MNHEY and CDR2 is SMNVEV in the germline V gene (reference sequence). The CDR3 DNA is TGTGCCAGCAGTGCCGGGACTAGCGGACAAGAGACCCAGTACTTC. Translated: CASSAGTSGQETQYF.

The chain couples TRBV29-1 to TRBJ1-1; 7 positions match TRBD1. V shed 8 bases, J shed 7 bases, and the junction held 4 bases outside the gene matches. In germline, CDR1 is SQVTM, CDR2 ANQGSEA. The CDR3 is 10 residues long. In nucleotides, the CDR3 is TGCAGCTTGGGACAGAATGAAGCTTTCTTT. Protein product: CSLGQNEAFF.